This T cell receptor (beta chain) was sequenced for a study of OX40 agonist ivuxolimab in advanced cancers. Study-level background: Administration of intravenous ivuxolimab to patients occurred every 2 weeks at 0.01 to 10 mg/kg. A male proportion of around 86% was recorded, with mean age around 55 years and range roughly 23 to 79.

Excluded were patients having autoimmune disease history or systemic immunosuppression. This CDR3 contains 14 residues. Germline loops: CDR1 SEHNR, CDR2 FQNEAQ (reference sequence). Trimming took 5 bases from V and 4 from J, leaving 14 bases between them. The assay was immunoSEQ multiplex PCR, and TCRdb's table has in-frame clones only and misses some. The repertoire holds tens of thousands of clones, more than 85% seen once, with approximately 18% in the top ten. The sample consisted of CD4+ or CD8+ T cells sorted from blood, taken in a trial of the OX40 agonist ivuxolimab. The receptor comes from an adult with an advanced solid tumor such as melanoma, head and neck, liver or kidney cancer. V is TRBV7-9 and J is TRBJ1-2; a possible D gene is TRBD1 (6 bases). DNA for the CDR3: TGTGCCAGCAGCATACGCGGACAGATCTATGGCTACACCTTC. Protein product: CASSIRGQIYGYTF. Full variable domain (missing parts from reference TRBV7-9 and TRBJ1-2): DTGVSQNPRHKITKRGQNVTFRCDPISEHNRLYWYRQTLGQGPEFLTYFQNEAQLEKSRLLSDRFSAERPKGSFSTLEIQRTEQGDSAMYLCASSIRGQIYGYTFGSGTRLTVV.